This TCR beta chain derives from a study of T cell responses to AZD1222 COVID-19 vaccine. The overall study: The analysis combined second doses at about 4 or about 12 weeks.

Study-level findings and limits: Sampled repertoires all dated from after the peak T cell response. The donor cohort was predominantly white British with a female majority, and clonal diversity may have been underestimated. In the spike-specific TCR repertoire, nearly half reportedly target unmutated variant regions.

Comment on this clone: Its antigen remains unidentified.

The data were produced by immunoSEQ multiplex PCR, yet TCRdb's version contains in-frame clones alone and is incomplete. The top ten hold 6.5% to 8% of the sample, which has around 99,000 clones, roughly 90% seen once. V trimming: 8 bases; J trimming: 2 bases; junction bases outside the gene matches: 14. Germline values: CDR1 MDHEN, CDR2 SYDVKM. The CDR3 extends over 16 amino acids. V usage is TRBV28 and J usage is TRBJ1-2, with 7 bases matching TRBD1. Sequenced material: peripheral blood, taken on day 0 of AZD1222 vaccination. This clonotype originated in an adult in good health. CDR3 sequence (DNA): TGTGCCAGCGCTACCTTCTCGGGACAGTTGAACTATGGCTACACCTTC. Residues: CASATFSGQLNYGYTF.